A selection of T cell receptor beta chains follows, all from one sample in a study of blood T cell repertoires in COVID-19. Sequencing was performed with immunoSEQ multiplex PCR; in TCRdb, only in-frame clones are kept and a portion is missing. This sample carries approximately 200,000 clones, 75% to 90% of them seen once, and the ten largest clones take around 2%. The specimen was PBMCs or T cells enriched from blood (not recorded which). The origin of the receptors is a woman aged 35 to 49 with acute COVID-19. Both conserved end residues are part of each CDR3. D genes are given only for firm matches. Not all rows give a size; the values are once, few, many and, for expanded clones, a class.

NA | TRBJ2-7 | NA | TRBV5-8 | TGTGCCAGCAGCTTGGAGGCAGGGTGGTACGAGCAGTACTTC | CASSLEAGWYEQYF
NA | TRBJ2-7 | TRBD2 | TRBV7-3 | TGTGCCAGCAGCTTAAAAGTAGCGGGAGGTCTCTCCTACGAGCAGTACTTC | CASSLKVAGGLSYEQYF
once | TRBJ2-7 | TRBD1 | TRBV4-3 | TGCGCCAGCAGCCGAGACGGACAGGACCAGCAGTACTTC | CASSRDGQDQQYF
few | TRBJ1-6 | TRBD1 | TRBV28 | TGTGCCAGCAGTAAACTACAACAGGGGGCGGATTCACCCCTCCACTTT | CASSKLQQGADSPLHF
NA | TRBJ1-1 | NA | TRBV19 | TGTGCCAGTAGGGTGACAGGTGGCCCTGAAGCTTTCTTT | CASRVTGGPEAFF
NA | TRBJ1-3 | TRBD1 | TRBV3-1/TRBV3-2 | TGTGCCAGCAGCCAGTGGGACAGGGGAAACACCATATATTTT | CASSQWDRGNTIYF
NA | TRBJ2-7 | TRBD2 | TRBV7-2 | TGTGCCAGCAGCTTAGTACTAGCGGGGGGAGGCTACGAGCAGTACTTC | CASSLVLAGGGYEQYF
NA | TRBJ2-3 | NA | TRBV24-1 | TGTGCCACCAGGCCCAGCGCTTCCACAGATACGCAGTATTTT | CATRPSASTDTQYF
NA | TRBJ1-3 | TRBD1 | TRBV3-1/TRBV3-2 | TGTGCCAGCAGCCGAACCGGGACAGGGGGCCCTGGAAACACCATATATTTT | CASSRTGTGGPGNTIYF
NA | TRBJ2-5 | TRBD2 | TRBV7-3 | TGTGCCAGCAGCTTAGGCGGGGGGCCCCTTAAAGAGACCCAGTACTTC | CASSLGGGPLKETQYF
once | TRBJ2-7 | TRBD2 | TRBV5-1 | TGCGCCAGCAGCTCCCGACTAGCGGGAAACTACGAGCAGTACTTC | CASSSRLAGNYEQYF
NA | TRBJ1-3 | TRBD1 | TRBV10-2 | TGCGCCAGCAGTAACCACGACAGGGAATCAGGAAACACCATATATTTT | CASSNHDRESGNTIYF
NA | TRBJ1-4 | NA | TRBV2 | TGTGCCAGCAGGGGCCAATCCAGGGCTGAAGAAAAACTGTTTTTT | CASRGQSRAEEKLFF
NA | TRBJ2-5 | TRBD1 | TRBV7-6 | TGTGCCAGCAGCTTCCCTCTCTACCGACAGGGGGCGTGGGAGACCCAGTACTTC | CASSFPLYRQGAWETQYF
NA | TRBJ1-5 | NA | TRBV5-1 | TGCGCCAGCAGCTTGGCCAGGTACAATCAGCCCCAGCATTTT | CASSLARYNQPQHF
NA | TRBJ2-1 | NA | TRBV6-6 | TGTGCCAGCAGTTTCGCGGAGGGTAATGAGCAGTTCTTC | CASSFAEGNEQFF
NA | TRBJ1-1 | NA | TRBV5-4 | TGTGCCAGCAGCTCGAGGAGAATGAACACTGAAGCTTTCTTT | CASSSRRMNTEAFF
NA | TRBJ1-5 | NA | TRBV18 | TGTGCCAGCTCTCTCTCAGGGAATAGCAATCAGCCCCAGCATTTT | CASSLSGNSNQPQHF
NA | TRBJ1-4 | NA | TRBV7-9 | TGTGCCAGCAGCCTAAAGGGGTTACGAGAAAAACTGTTTTTT | CASSLKGLREKLFF
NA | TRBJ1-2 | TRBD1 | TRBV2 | TGTGCCAGCAGTGAAGCTCGGGTAGGCAGGGGGCCGGGAGGCTACACCTTC | CASSEARVGRGPGGYTF
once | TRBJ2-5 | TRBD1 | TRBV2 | TGTGCCAGCAGTTTGGACAGGGGGGGACAAGAGACCCAGTACTTC | CASSLDRGGQETQYF
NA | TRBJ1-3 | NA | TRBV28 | TGTGCCAGCAGTTTAGGTTCCGGGGACACCATATATTTT | CASSLGSGDTIYF
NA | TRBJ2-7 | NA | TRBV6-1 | TGTGCCAGCAGTGAACGGAACAGGGTAGGAGGCGACGAGCAGTACTTC | CASSERNRVGGDEQYF
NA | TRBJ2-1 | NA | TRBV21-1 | TGTGCCAGCAGCAAAGGAAAAGGGGGGGACAGGGGTTACCATGAGCAGTTCTTC | CASSKGKGGDRGYHEQFF
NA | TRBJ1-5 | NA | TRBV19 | TGTGCCAGTAGTATAGTGAAGGGGGGGGATCAGCCCCAGCATTTT | CASSIVKGGDQPQHF
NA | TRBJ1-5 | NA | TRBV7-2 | TGTGCCAGCGCGCGGGGTAGCAATCAGCCCCAGCATTTT | CASARGSNQPQHF